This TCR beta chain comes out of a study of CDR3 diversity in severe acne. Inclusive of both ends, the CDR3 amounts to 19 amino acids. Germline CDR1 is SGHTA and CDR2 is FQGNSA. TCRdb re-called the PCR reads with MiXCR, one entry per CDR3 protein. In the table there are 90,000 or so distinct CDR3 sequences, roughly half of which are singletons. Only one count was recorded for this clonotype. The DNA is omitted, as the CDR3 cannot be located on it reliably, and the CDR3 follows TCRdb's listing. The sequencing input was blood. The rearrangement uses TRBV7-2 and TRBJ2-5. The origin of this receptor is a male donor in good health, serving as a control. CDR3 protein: CASSQIGDGYTFGSGTQYF.